This is a list of T cell receptor beta chains from one sample in a study of technical replicates of blood from a few donors. The protocol was immunoSEQ multiplex PCR, while the TCRdb copy is restricted to in-frame clones and leaves out a portion. The sample yields tens of thousands of clones, roughly 94% seen once. Source material: T cells isolated from PBMCs. The source is a human donor in good health. The CDR3 runs from the conserved cysteine through the conserved F or W. D genes are given only for firm matches. Clone size is given for some rows only: seen once, a few or many times, or a class if the clone is expanded.

abundance	v_gene	j_gene	d_gene	CDR3aa	CDR3nt
NA	TRBV19	TRBJ2-3	NA	CASTTSRLDTQYF	TGTGCCAGCACGACATCAAGATTAGATACGCAGTATTTT
NA	TRBV5-4	TRBJ2-7	NA	CASSSKKASSYEQYF	TGTGCCAGCAGCTCCAAGAAGGCTAGCTCCTACGAGCAGTACTTC
NA	TRBV6-5	TRBJ2-3	NA	CASSYGGGPRDTQYF	TGTGCCAGCAGTTACGGGGGGGGGCCAAGGGATACGCAGTATTTT
NA	TRBV28	TRBJ1-1	TRBD1	CASSLSLDRVGTEAFF	TGTGCCAGCAGTTTATCCCTCGACAGGGTCGGCACTGAAGCTTTCTTT
NA	TRBV10-3	TRBJ1-2	TRBD1	CAISERWTGDYGYTF	TGTGCCATCAGTGAGAGATGGACAGGGGACTATGGCTACACCTTC
NA	TRBV5-1	TRBJ2-1	NA	CASRLSGSSYNEQFF	TGCGCCAGCAGACTTAGCGGTAGCTCCTACAATGAGCAGTTCTTC
NA	TRBV6-5	TRBJ1-1	NA	CASSYGAENTEAFF	TGTGCCAGCAGTTACGGGGCGGAGAACACTGAAGCTTTCTTT
NA	TRBV5-6	TRBJ2-1	TRBD2	CASSLGGSGGPLAGQFF	TGTGCCAGCAGCTTGGGTGGTAGCGGGGGGCCCCTCGCAGGGCAGTTCTTC
NA	TRBV2	TRBJ2-3	NA	CASQRLATDTQYF	TGTGCCAGCCAGAGACTTGCCACAGATACGCAGTATTTT
NA	TRBV11-3	TRBJ2-1	NA	CASSPSFGAGPNNEQFF	TGTGCCAGCAGCCCCTCTTTCGGAGCGGGTCCCAACAATGAGCAGTTCTTC
NA	TRBV2	TRBJ2-7	TRBD2	CASSGATSGGNQYEQYF	TGTGCCAGCAGTGGCGCGACTAGCGGGGGGAATCAATACGAGCAGTACTTC
NA	TRBV11-2	TRBJ2-1	TRBD2	CASSQSGLAGIGSYNEQFF	TGTGCCAGCAGCCAGTCGGGACTAGCGGGGATAGGGTCCTACAATGAGCAGTTCTTC
NA	TRBV25-1	TRBJ2-2	TRBD2	CASSAHRGENTGELFF	TGTGCCAGCAGTGCCCACCGGGGGGAGAACACCGGGGAGCTGTTTTTT
NA	TRBV5-4	TRBJ2-2	TRBD1	CASSLGDYRGITNTGELFF	TGTGCCAGCAGCTTGGGGGATTACAGGGGCATAACGAACACCGGGGAGCTGTTTTTT
NA	TRBV30	TRBJ1-6	NA	CAWSLGGANSPLHF	TGTGCCTGGAGCCTCGGGGGGGCTAATTCACCCCTCCACTTT
NA	TRBV4-1	TRBJ1-1	NA	CASSQGGTYLNTEAFF	TGCGCCAGCAGCCAAGGAGGAACCTACTTGAACACTGAAGCTTTCTTT
NA	TRBV2	TRBJ1-2	NA	CASSEPGSLPSNYGYTF	TGTGCCAGCAGTGAACCGGGGAGCCTCCCCTCTAACTATGGCTACACCTTC
NA	TRBV10-3	TRBJ2-7	NA	CAIGQTYEQYF	TGTGCCATCGGGCAGACCTACGAGCAGTACTTC
NA	TRBV7-9	TRBJ2-3	TRBD2	CATIAGAGDTQYF	TGTGCCACCATAGCGGGAGCAGGTGATACGCAGTATTTT
NA	TRBV5-4	TRBJ2-1	NA	CASLPQGFDNEQFF	TGTGCCAGCCTCCCACAGGGATTCGACAATGAGCAGTTCTTC
NA	TRBV7-8	TRBJ2-1	TRBD2	CASSGLAVGNEQFF	TGTGCCAGCAGTGGACTAGCGGTAGGCAATGAGCAGTTCTTC
few	TRBV30	TRBJ1-1	NA	CAWSVTGQLEAEAFF	TGTGCCTGGAGTGTTACCGGACAATTAGAGGCTGAAGCTTTCTTT
NA	TRBV4-1	TRBJ2-7	TRBD1	CASSRAWSGQGNHEQYF	TGCGCCAGCAGCCGAGCTTGGTCGGGACAGGGAAACCACGAGCAGTACTTC
NA	TRBV5-1	TRBJ2-2	NA	CASSLTRGGTGELFF	TGCGCCAGCAGCTTGACAAGGGGGGGCACCGGGGAGCTGTTTTTT
NA	TRBV7-3	TRBJ2-7	NA	CASSPWDTREQYF	TGTGCCAGCAGCCCCTGGGACACTCGGGAGCAGTACTTC
NA	TRBV4-1	TRBJ1-3	NA	CASSYYAVGSGNTIYF	TGCGCCAGCAGCTACTACGCGGTCGGCTCTGGAAACACCATATATTTT
NA	TRBV7-7	TRBJ2-7	NA	CASSLSHQTSDEQYF	TGTGCCAGCAGCTTATCGCATCAGACTAGTGACGAGCAGTACTTC
NA	TRBV29-1	TRBJ2-1	NA	CSGLDSRNEQFF	TGCAGCGGATTGGACAGCCGCAATGAGCAGTTCTTC
NA	TRBV19	TRBJ1-2	NA	CASRGGGLLSYTF	TGTGCCAGTAGAGGCGGTGGCCTGTTGAGCTACACCTTC
NA	TRBV29-1	TRBJ1-2	NA	CSVAGLSYGYTF	TGCAGCGTTGCAGGACTGAGCTATGGCTACACCTTC
NA	TRBV7-8	TRBJ2-5	NA	CASTPPDSQETQYF	TGTGCCAGCACCCCCCCGGACAGCCAAGAGACCCAGTACTTC